This entry lists 2 T cell receptor beta chains sequenced from one sample in a study of shared clonotypes between healthy human individuals. CD8 cells classed as naive were CD45RO-negative and positively selected for CCR7, excluding terminally differentiated effector memory CD45RA+ cells. The table came from immunoSEQ multiplex PCR; TCRdb's copy has only in-frame clones and leaves some out. The sample holds millions of clones, just under 95% seen once. The sequencing input was naive CD8+ T cells sorted from blood. The source of these receptors is a man aged 18 to 29 in good health.

Worth noting for this clone: This may come from a read error, since a much larger clone is one base off. The rearrangement joins TRBV5-5 to TRBJ2-7; no reliable D call. The CDR3 spans 11 residues. CDR1 and CDR2 (germline): SGHKS, YYEKEE (reference sequence). Trimming removed 2 bases from V and 5 bases from J, with 5 bases in between. CDR3 coding DNA: TGTGCCAGCAGCTTAGGGAACGAGCAGTACTTC. It specifies CASSLGNEQYF.

The V gene is TRBV27, the J gene TRBJ2-5; 7 bases map to TRBD2. After removal of 4 bases from V and 4 bases from J, the junction contained 6 bases not matched to a gene. This CDR3 has 14 amino acids. Per germline, CDR1 MNHEY and CDR2 SMNVEV (reference sequence). The CDR3 region is CASSSPERGETQYF. CDR3 DNA sequence: TGTGCCAGCAGTTCGCCTGAGCGGGGAGAGACCCAGTACTTC.